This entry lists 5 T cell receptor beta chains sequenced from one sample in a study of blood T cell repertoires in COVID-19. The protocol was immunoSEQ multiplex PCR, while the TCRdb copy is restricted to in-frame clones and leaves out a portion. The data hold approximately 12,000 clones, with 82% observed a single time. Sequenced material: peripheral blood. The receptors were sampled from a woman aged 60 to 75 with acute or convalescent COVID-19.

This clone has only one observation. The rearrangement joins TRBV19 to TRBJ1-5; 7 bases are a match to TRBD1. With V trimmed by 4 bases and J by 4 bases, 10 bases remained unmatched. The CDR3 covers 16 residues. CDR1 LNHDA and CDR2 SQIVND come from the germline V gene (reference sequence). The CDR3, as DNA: TGTGCCAGTAGTACCCCACCCGGGACAGCAAATCAGCCCCAGCATTTT. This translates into CASSTPPGTANQPQHF. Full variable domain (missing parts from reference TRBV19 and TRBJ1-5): DGGITQSPKYLFRKEGQNVTLSCEQNLNHDAMYWYRQDPGQGLRLIYYSQIVNDFQKGDIAEGYSVSREKKESFPLTVTSAQKNPTAFYLCASSTPPGTANQPQHFGDGTRLSIL.

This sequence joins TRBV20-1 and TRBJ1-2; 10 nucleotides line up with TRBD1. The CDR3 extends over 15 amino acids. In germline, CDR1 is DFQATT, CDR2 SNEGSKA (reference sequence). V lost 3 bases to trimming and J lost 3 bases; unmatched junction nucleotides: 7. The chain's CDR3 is CSASPAGTGDYGYTF. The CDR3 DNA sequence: TGCAGTGCTAGTCCCGCCGGGACAGGGGACTATGGCTACACCTTC.

The CDR3 bases are TGTGCCTGGAGTTCACCGGACAGGGGCCTCTACGAGCAGTACTTC. Its protein is CAWSSPDRGLYEQYF. The J gene is TRBJ2-7, the V gene TRBV30; 9 bases are a match to TRBD1. Germline-derived CDR1 and CDR2 are GTSNPN and SVGIG (reference sequence). The trim removed 2 bases at V and 3 bases at J, leaving 8 bases unmatched. This CDR3 has 15 amino acids.

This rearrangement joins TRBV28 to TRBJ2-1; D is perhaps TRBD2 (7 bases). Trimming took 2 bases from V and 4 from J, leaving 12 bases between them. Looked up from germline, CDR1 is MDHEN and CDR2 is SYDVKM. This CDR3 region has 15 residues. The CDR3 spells CASSLRGGQYNEQFF. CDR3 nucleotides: TGTGCCAGCAGTTTAAGGGGGGGGCAGTACAATGAGCAGTTCTTC.

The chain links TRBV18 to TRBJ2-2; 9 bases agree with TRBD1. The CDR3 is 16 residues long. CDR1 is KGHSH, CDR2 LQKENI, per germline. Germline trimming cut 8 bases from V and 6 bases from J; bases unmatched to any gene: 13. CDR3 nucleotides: TGTGCCAGCCGGGACAGGGCGATATTTAGACCCGGGGAGCTGTTTTTT. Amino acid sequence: CASRDRAIFRPGELFF. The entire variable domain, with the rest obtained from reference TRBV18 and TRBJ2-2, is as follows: NAGVMQNPRHLVRRRGQEARLRCSPMKGHSHVYWYRQLPEEGLKFMVYLQKENIIDESGMPKERFSAEFPKEGPSILRIQQVVRGDSAAYFCASRDRAIFRPGELFFGEGSRLTVL.